A selection of T cell receptor beta chains follows, all from one sample in a study of metastatic and nonmetastatic thyroid tumors. TCRdb reprocessed the PCR reads via MiXCR. This sample has approximately 35,000 clones, with 20% to 25% found just once. Sequencing used tumor tissue. The receptors were gathered from a male donor with papillary thyroid cancer or a benign thyroid nodule (not recorded which). Some clones in this sample may be carry-over from other donors' samples. Each CDR3 is given without its conserved first and last residue. The order of the fields is V gene, CDR3 protein.

V gene: TRBV4-2
CDR3 protein: ASRERDSHSTDTQY

V gene: TRBV6-1
CDR3 protein: ASSWGGEQF

V gene: TRBV28
CDR3 protein: ASRPGGYREKLF

V gene: TRBV6-1
CDR3 protein: ASSEVRLDGYT

V gene: TRBV20-1
CDR3 protein: SAREFSGVINEQY

V gene: TRBV7-2
CDR3 protein: ATVGSGSPGETQY

V gene: TRBV28
CDR3 protein: ASSLIGQGTAGELF

V gene: TRBV20-1
CDR3 protein: SARDGNPGQGALGYT

V gene: TRBV7-9
CDR3 protein: VSTPPGRETQY

V gene: TRBV5-1
CDR3 protein: VSSFGQGLFEQY

V gene: TRBV27
CDR3 protein: ASTPTHANGYT

V gene: TRBV7-8
CDR3 protein: ASSVGMNTEAF

V gene: TRBV12-3/TRBV12-4
CDR3 protein: ASTYPGPAHSKNIQY

V gene: TRBV19
CDR3 protein: ASSPRPGTDTQY

V gene: TRBV7-8
CDR3 protein: ASSLAPERAF

V gene: TRBV5-1
CDR3 protein: ASSLDWGNTGELF

V gene: TRBV5-1
CDR3 protein: ASSLAGGRAGYEQY

V gene: TRBV20-1
CDR3 protein: SASPQSTGINEQF

V gene: TRBV7-8
CDR3 protein: ASSKEGQGYEQY

V gene: TRBV9
CDR3 protein: ASSVGGWDNTDTQY